This paragraph reports one T cell receptor (beta chain). Its antigen remains unidentified. Germline loops: CDR1 GTSNPN, CDR2 SVGIG (reference sequence). CDR3 size: 15 residues. With 0 bases clipped from V and 9 bases from J, the junction kept 8 bases outside the gene matches. The data are from a study of beta chain features in type 1 diabetes. Whole-study results and caveats: Healthy donors had naive, central memory and Treg TCRB repertoires that appeared less similar than those seen among patients.

The whole isolated RNA underwent reverse transcription, so sequencing captured expressed TCRB transcripts. It was found that naive, central memory and regulatory T cell samples averaged about 3.57 million reads. Here immunoSEQ multiplex PCR was the method, and the copy in TCRdb shows in-frame clones only, minus some. The repertoire holds 350,000 to 450,000 clones, with more than 11% as singletons. The TCR comes from a man aged 25 to 40 in good health. Source material: naive CD4+ T cells from blood. V and J are TRBV30 and TRBJ2-1; 10 nucleotides line up with TRBD2. CDR3 loop: CAWSVRAGGLFEQFF. The CDR3 region has the DNA TGTGCCTGGAGTGTACGAGCGGGAGGGCTTTTTGAGCAGTTCTTC.